The clone carrying this T cell receptor (beta chain) was recorded once. The antigen is undetermined. The amount of total RNA extracted per sample was at least 5.5 micrograms. The data belong to a study of blood T cells in healthy people across ages. Notes on the study in general: What prevented conclusive comparison of naive and antigen-experienced cells was that PBMCs were unsorted. More naive CD4+ cells and higher diversity marked long-lived donors relative to aged donors.

PCR was performed a second time for about 6 to 12 cycles using a sample-barcoded 5' primer and a J-beta primer mix. Any given sample supplied a minimum of 2.5 million CDR3-containing paired-end reads. A single record per CDR3 protein comes from TCRdb applying MiXCR to the 5' RACE reads. This table has 550,000 to 650,000 distinct CDR3 sequences, about 30% appearing once. CDR1 DFQATT and CDR2 SNEGSKA come from the germline V gene (reference sequence). CDR3 length equals 14 residues. Germline trimming cut 3 bases from V and 7 bases from J; bases unmatched to any gene: 7. The gene calls are TRBV20-1 and TRBJ1-4, with 8 bases lining up with TRBD1. The sequenced sample was blood. The sequence derives from a woman older than 75 in good health. CDR3: CSAREDRGSEKLFF. CDR3 bases: TGCAGTGCTAGGGAAGACAGGGGTAGTGAAAAACTGTTTTTT.